This T cell receptor (beta chain) was identified during a study of neurological immune-mediated disorders. Findings of the study overall: The highest TCR clonal expansion occurred in HTLV-1-associated myelopathy; multiple sclerosis fell below healthy controls.

The germline gives CDR1 LGHDT, CDR2 YNNKEL (reference sequence). Unmatched junction bases numbered 6, after V lost 5 bases and J lost 3 bases. This CDR3 has 15 amino acids. This clonotype has a count of ten or more. Its specificity is unknown. Every sequencing run gave over 200 million TCR-beta sequences, taken from 15-18 subjects. TCRdb reanalysed the 5' RACE reads using MiXCR and keeps one entry per CDR3 protein. The sample has some 30,000 distinct CDR3 sequences; 20% to 25% are singletons. From 2 million PBMCs stored at -80 C, the unsorted libraries were generated. The sequence derives from a woman aged 55 to 70 in good health. The V gene is TRBV3-1, the J gene TRBJ2-7, with 11 bases that match TRBD2. Sequencing was carried out using PBMCs. As DNA, the CDR3 is TGTGCCAGCAGCTCTACTAGCGGGAGTTTCTACGAGCAGTACTTC. This codes for CASSSTSGSFYEQYF.